The next 29 T cell receptor gamma chains were all read from a single sample in a study of human gamma delta and Vdelta1 T cells. TCRdb made new clone calls on the PCR reads using CATT. The sample includes around 160 gamma-chain clones, 67% seen only once; the top ten take about 65%. Specimen: Vdelta1 gamma-delta T cells from blood. The receptors derive from a human donor in good health.

This clone showed up just a few times. This sequence is one base from a far larger clone and is likely a read error. The same CDR3 is also encoded by other DNA sequences in this sample. The chain has TRGV5 and TRGJ1 or TRGJ2. CDR3 length: 14 amino acids. Germline V gene data show CDR1 as VINAFY and CDR2 as YDVSNSKD. V lost 4 bases and J lost 1; bases outside the gene matches: 7. The CDR3 loop reads CATWDSPNYYKKLF. CDR3 nucleotides: TGTGCCACCTGGGATAGCCCTAATTATTATAAGAAACTCTTT.

This clone has just one count. The likely explanation is a read error, given a far larger clone one base away. V usage is TRGV2 and J usage is TRGJ1 or TRGJ2. Germline V gene lookup returns CDR1 EGSNGY and CDR2 YDSYNSKV. With 2 bases clipped from V and 1 base from J, the junction kept 2 bases outside the gene matches. There are 13 residues in the CDR3. CDR3 in amino acids: CATWDENYYKKLF. CDR3 nucleotide sequence: TGTGCCACCTGGGACGAAAATTATTATAAGAAACTCTTT.

This clone has a single count. A read error is likely here: a far larger clone is one base away. The chain employs TRGV3 and TRGJ1 or TRGJ2. Germline V gives CDR1 VTNTFY, CDR2 YDVSTARD (reference sequence). V was pared by 1 base and J by 5 bases, with 8 bases of the junction left unmatched. The CDR3 sequence is 14 residues long. The CDR3 spells CATWDSPNNYKKLF. The CDR3 coding sequence is TGTGCCACCTGGGACAGCCCTAATAATTATAAGAAACTCTTT.

Of note for this clone: This sequence is one base from a far larger clone and is likely a read error. The rearrangement links TRGV5 to TRGJ1 or TRGJ2. The CDR3 covers 14 residues. Looked up from germline, CDR1 is VINAFY and CDR2 is YDVSNSKD. CDR3 sequence: CTTWDSPNYYKKLF. CDR3 in DNA: TGTACCACCTGGGACAGCCCTAATTATTATAAGAAACTCTTT.

Points on this clone: This likely stems from a read error, as it lies one base from a far larger clone. Other DNA sequences of this sample code for an identical CDR3. The V and J genes are TRGV3 and TRGJ1 or TRGJ2. Germline V CDR1 and CDR2: VTNTFY, YDVSTARD (reference sequence). This CDR3 is built from 13 residues. For the CDR3, the DNA is TGTGCCACGTGGGACAGGCGTCATTATAAGAAACTCTTT. This codes for CATWDRRHYKKLF.

Sample share makes this clone large. The J gene is TRGJ1 or TRGJ2, the V gene TRGV4. The CDR3 is made up of 14 amino acids. Germline trimming cut 0 bases from V and 6 bases from J; bases unmatched to any gene: 8. Germline V gene lookup returns CDR1 EGSTGY and CDR2 YDSYTSSV. The CDR3 loop reads CATWDGPEIYKKLF. The CDR3 DNA follows: TGTGCCACCTGGGATGGGCCTGAGATTTATAAGAAACTCTTT.

A word on this clone: A far larger clone is just one base off, so this is likely a read error. The chain has TRGV2 and TRGJ1 or TRGJ2. The CDR3 spans 13 residues. CDR1 is EGSNGY, CDR2 YDSYNSKV, per germline. CDR3 sequence: CATWDENYYKNLF. The CDR3 coding sequence is TGTGCCACCTGGGACGAGAATTATTATAAGAACCTCTTT.

By frequency in the sample, this clone is hyperexpanded (1% or more). This sequence joins TRGV3 and TRGJ1 or TRGJ2. CDR1 and CDR2 from the germline V gene are VTNTFY and YDVSTARD (reference sequence). V lost 0 bases and J lost 5; bases outside the gene matches: 4. This CDR3 comprises 13 residues. The CDR3 sequence is CATWDRRHYKKLF. The CDR3, as DNA: TGTGCCACCTGGGACAGGCGTCATTATAAGAAACTCTTT.

This clone is labeled as hyperexpanded. The rearrangement uses TRGV4 and TRGJ1 or TRGJ2. V shed 0 bases, J shed 7 bases, and the junction held 6 bases outside the gene matches. The CDR3 length is 13 residues. Germline assignment: CDR1 EGSTGY and CDR2 YDSYTSSV. The CDR3 here is CATWDGPSYKKLF. In nucleotides, the CDR3 is TGTGCCACCTGGGATGGGCCCAGCTATAAGAAACTCTTT.

Note on this clone: TCRdb assigns this DNA the protein of a much larger clone, which departs from its translation at residue 9; this likely reflects a read error, and the protein shown comes from translating the DNA. This sequence joins TRGV8 and TRGJ1 or TRGJ2. CDR1 and CDR2 (germline): VENAVY, YDSYNSRV. The CDR3 totals 11 residues. CDR3 nucleotide sequence: TGTGCCACCTGGGTGCATTATAAGAATCTCTTT. It encodes CATWVHYKNLF.

This clone was seen more than once but under ten times. A read error likely explains this, since a far larger clone differs by one base. The gene calls are TRGV2 and TRGJ1 or TRGJ2. The CDR3 is 14 amino acids. Germline values: CDR1 EGSNGY, CDR2 YDSYNSKV. The CDR3 loop reads CAPWEAPCYYKKLF. DNA for the CDR3: TGTGCCCCCTGGGAAGCCCCGTGTTATTATAAGAAACTCTTT.

Details on this clone: This sequence is one base from a far larger clone and is likely a read error. The J gene is TRGJP2, the V gene TRGV8. Germline CDR1 is VENAVY and CDR2 is YDSYNSRV. The CDR3 consists of 14 residues. CDR3 sequence (DNA): TGTGCCCCCTGGGGATGGGCTCCTCATTGGATCAAGACGTTT. Amino acid sequence: CAPWGWAPHWIKTF.

By sample share, this clone is hyperexpanded. The same CDR3 can be traced to other DNA sequences in this sample. V usage is TRGV3 and J usage is TRGJP2. CDR1 VTNTFY and CDR2 YDVSTARD come from the germline V gene (reference sequence). Trimming at V came to 0 bases and at J to 6 bases, leaving 4 bases not matched to a gene. The CDR3 length is 14 residues. The CDR3 region has the DNA TGTGCCACCTGGGACAGGCCACGTGATTGGATCAAGACGTTT. As protein: CATWDRPRDWIKTF.

Concerning this clone: A far larger clone is off by one base, so a read error is likely. The gene calls are TRGV5 and TRGJ1 or TRGJ2. CDR3 length: 14 amino acids. Germline V CDR1 and CDR2: VINAFY, YDVSNSKD. This CDR3 is CATWDSPNYYKNLF. CDR3 in DNA: TGTGCCACCTGGGACAGCCCTAATTATTATAAGAACCTCTTT.

Regarding this clone: A far larger clone is a single base away, which makes a read error likely. Other DNA sequences in the sample encode the same CDR3. V and J are TRGV2 and TRGJ1 or TRGJ2. Germline loops: CDR1 EGSNGY, CDR2 YDSYNSKV. This CDR3 is 13 amino acids long. This chain's CDR3 is CATWDENYYKKLF. The DNA for the CDR3 is TGTGCCACCTGGGACGAGAATTATTATAAGAAGCTCTTT.

The chain employs TRGV9 and TRGJP. V lost 0 bases, J lost 9 bases, and 2 bases stayed unmatched. Germline CDR1 and CDR2: GITISATS and ISYDGTV (reference sequence). The CDR3 contains 15 residues. CDR3 nucleotide sequence: TGTGCCTTGTGGGAGGTGGGGTTGGGCAAAAAAATCAAGGTATTT. Its translation: CALWEVGLGKKIKVF.

Remarks on this clone: Just one base apart from a much larger clone, this may be a read error. This chain connects TRGV9 to TRGJ1 or TRGJ2. The CDR3 is 14 amino acids. Germline V gene lookup returns CDR1 GITISATS and CDR2 ISYDGTV (reference sequence). J lost 1 base, V lost 7 bases, and 10 bases had no gene match. CDR3: CALCGGTNYYKKLF. CDR3 bases: TGTGCCTTGTGTGGGGGGACTAATTATTATAAGAAACTCTTT.

In regard to this clone: A read error is the likely source, as a far larger clone sits one nucleotide away. This chain links TRGV5 with TRGJ1 or TRGJ2. CDR1 and CDR2 (germline): VINAFY, YDVSNSKD. This CDR3 comprises 14 residues. V trimming: 5 bases; J trimming: 1 base; junction bases outside the gene matches: 8. CDR3 bases: TGTGCCACCTGGGGCAGCCCTAATTATTATAAGAAACTCTTT. As protein: CATWGSPNYYKKLF.

On this clone itself: This sequence is one base from a far larger clone and is likely a read error. This sequence joins TRGV3 and TRGJ1 or TRGJ2. Trimming cost V 0 bases and J 7 bases; bases outside gene matches: 6. This CDR3 spans 13 amino acids. Germline assignment: CDR1 VTNTFY and CDR2 YDVSTARD (reference sequence). The DNA of the CDR3 is TGTGCCACCTGGGACAGGCGTCAGTATAAGAAACTCTTT. Encoded protein: CATWDRRQYKKLF.

A note on this clone: This likely came from a read error, as a far larger clone is one base away. This rearrangement joins TRGV4 to TRGJ1 or TRGJ2. This CDR3 is built from 14 residues. Germline V lookup: CDR1 EGSTGY, CDR2 YDSYTSSV. In DNA, the CDR3 is TGTACCACCTGGGATGTCCCAGCGGATTATAAGAAACTCTTT. Protein: CTTWDVPADYKKLF.

Comments on this clone: A far larger clone is only one base removed, so a read error is likely. The sample carries other DNA sequences with the same CDR3. The gene calls are TRGV3 and TRGJ1 or TRGJ2. Germline V gene lookup returns CDR1 VTNTFY and CDR2 YDVSTARD (reference sequence). J lost 5 bases, V lost 0 bases, and 4 bases had no gene match. This CDR3 has 13 amino acids. The CDR3 spells CATWDRRHYKKLF. The DNA of the CDR3 is TGTGCCACCTGGGACAGGCGGCATTATAAGAAACTCTTT.

This clone was picked up one time. A far larger clone is a single base away, which makes a read error likely. The J gene is TRGJP, the V gene TRGV5. Germline V gene lookup returns CDR1 VINAFY and CDR2 YDVSNSKD. The CDR3 length is 15 residues. The CDR3 nucleotides read TGTGCCACCTGGCAACAAGAGTTGGGCAAAAAAAGCAAGGTATTT. It specifies CATWQQELGKKSKVF.

As concerns this clone: A read error is the likely source, as a far larger clone sits one nucleotide away. V gene TRGV4 combines with J gene TRGJ1 or TRGJ2. V dropped 0 bases and J dropped 3; count of bases not matched to a gene: 17. Germline V gene sequence: CDR1 EGSTGY, CDR2 YDSYTSSV. This CDR3 contains 18 residues. DNA for the CDR3: TGTGCCACCTGGGATGGGCCATACTCGGCCCTTCCTTATTATAAGAAACTCTTT. Its protein product is CATWDGPYSALPYYKKLF.

This clone rates as hyperexpanded. The sample has other DNA sequences that encode this CDR3 too. The chain is built from TRGV3 and TRGJP1. Looked up from germline, CDR1 is VTNTFY and CDR2 is YDVSTARD (reference sequence). The CDR3 has 17 amino acids. After removal of 0 bases from V and 0 bases from J, the junction contained 7 bases not matched to a gene. In nucleotides, the CDR3 is TGTGCCACCTGGGACAGGCCACGCCATACCACTGGTTGGTTCAAGATATTT. It specifies CATWDRPRHTTGWFKIF.

With respect to this clone: This likely traces to a read error, being one base from a far larger clone. V is TRGV5P and J is TRGJP. TRGV5P is designated a pseudogene. CDR3 length equals 15 residues. The CDR3 protein is CATWQRELGKKIKVF. CDR3 in DNA: TGTGCCACCTGGCAACGAGAGTTGGGCAAAAAAATCAAGGTATTT.

As concerns this clone: With only one base between it and a far larger clone, this is likely a read error. The chain uses TRGV4 and TRGJ1 or TRGJ2. Germline CDR1 reads EGSTGY; CDR2 reads YDSYTSSV. V was pared by 2 bases and J by 5 bases, with 9 bases of the junction left unmatched. The CDR3 is made up of 14 amino acids. CDR3 DNA sequence: TGTGCCACCTGGGATGTCCCATCGGATTATAAGAAACTCTTT. Amino acids: CATWDVPSDYKKLF.

Points on this clone: One base separates it from a far larger clone, so it is likely a read error. Other DNA sequences in this sample translate to the same CDR3. The chain combines TRGV10 with TRGJP2. TRGV10 is given ORF status, its function remaining uncertain. After removal of 12 bases from V and 3 bases from J, the junction contained 20 bases not matched to a gene. The CDR3 is 17 amino acids. The CDR3 region has the DNA TGTGCTGCATGGGATTATTCCATATACCGTAGTGATTGGATCAAGACGTTT. The encoded protein is CAAWDYSIYRSDWIKTF.

This clone was counted only a few times. With only one base between it and a far larger clone, this is likely a read error. The same CDR3 can be traced to other DNA sequences in this sample. This chain links TRGV9 with TRGJ1 or TRGJ2. In germline, CDR1 is GITISATS, CDR2 ISYDGTV (reference sequence). The CDR3 sequence is 13 residues long. CDR3 region: CALWAWVGLKNLF. The CDR3 nucleotides read TGTGCCTTGTGGGCATGGGTGGGACTTAAGAACCTCTTT.

A note on this clone: This probably arose from a read error, given a far larger clone one base away. The genes are TRGV3 and TRGJ1 or TRGJ2. CDR1 is VTNTFY and CDR2 is YDVSTARD in the germline V gene (reference sequence). The CDR3 spans 13 residues. The CDR3 reads CTTWDRRHYKKLF. The CDR3 bases are TGTACCACCTGGGACAGGCGTCATTATAAGAAACTCTTT.